Listed below are T cell receptor beta chains from one sample, sequenced in a study of T cell clones after liver transplantation. This table comes from immunoSEQ multiplex PCR, and its TCRdb copy is limited to in-frame clones, with some not included. The table has 70,000 or so clones, roughly 90% seen once. The sample consisted of CD4+ T cells from blood, taken before liver transplant. These receptors all stem from a human donor who received a liver transplant. Each CDR3 is given without its conserved first and last residue. D genes are given only for firm matches.

j_call | d_call | v_call | cdr3_aa
TRBJ2-2 | - | TRBV7-2 | ASGLIAAGTGELF
TRBJ1-1 | TRBD1 | TRBV19 | ASSTRQGASTEAF
TRBJ2-3 | - | TRBV19 | ASSILGTSTDTQY
TRBJ2-5 | TRBD2 | TRBV9 | ASSSRTSEETQY
TRBJ2-3 | - | TRBV23-1 | ASSQDTQY
TRBJ1-3 | - | TRBV4-1 | ASSQVGRVSGNTIY
TRBJ1-1 | TRBD1 | TRBV5-1 | ASSLEHRGSTEAF
TRBJ2-7 | - | TRBV7-2 | ASSLKWQASEQY
TRBJ2-3 | - | TRBV11-3 | ASSYGARTDTQY
TRBJ1-2 | TRBD1 | TRBV7-2 | ASSLAAGTGDGYT
TRBJ2-3 | - | TRBV6-5 | ATRWGGTGTDTQY
TRBJ2-7 | TRBD2 | TRBV12-5 | ASGLLLSGLGQRETISEQY
TRBJ2-7 | TRBD2 | TRBV27 | ASSLSGGSDEQY
TRBJ2-3 | - | TRBV29-1 | SWTEGTDTQY
TRBJ2-7 | - | TRBV2 | ASSGGVTEQY
TRBJ1-2 | TRBD1 | TRBV11-2 | ASSEGAGTRYT
TRBJ2-7 | TRBD2 | TRBV10-1 | ASSRLWEGSYEQY
TRBJ2-1 | TRBD2 | TRBV5-1 | ASSFTTSGPYNEQF
TRBJ2-1 | TRBD2 | TRBV29-1 | SVRGLAGPYNEQF
TRBJ2-7 | TRBD2 | TRBV11-2 | ASSLSGGRAGVVREQY
TRBJ1-1 | - | TRBV6-1 | ASSEQGRQTEAF
TRBJ2-5 | - | TRBV9 | ASSVTANQETQY
TRBJ2-3 | TRBD2 | TRBV7-9 | ASSFRDYTDTQY
TRBJ2-5 | TRBD1 | TRBV19 | ASSIEYRGFGETQY
TRBJ1-4 | TRBD1 | TRBV5-5 | ASSLGGGET
TRBJ2-3 | - | TRBV6-6 | ASSYSQSQSLD
TRBJ2-7 | TRBD2 | TRBV19 | ASSIALAGDYEQY
TRBJ2-7 | TRBD2 | TRBV6-1 | ASSEIFAGGPWEQY
TRBJ2-7 | - | TRBV2 | ASSEGALYREQY
TRBJ2-3 | TRBD1 | TRBV28 | ASSFAQGLGDTQY
TRBJ2-3 | TRBD2 | TRBV11-3 | ASSQGLAGKNTDTQY
TRBJ2-6 | TRBD1 | TRBV9 | ASSETTKTGGAGANVLT
TRBJ2-3 | - | TRBV11-3 | ASSLDRPISSSTDTQY